These 22 T cell receptor beta chains were all obtained from the same sample, sequenced in a study of blood T cell repertoires in COVID-19. Measured with immunoSEQ multiplex PCR; TCRdb has only the in-frame clones, and not every one. Among about 150,000 clones, roughly 78% were seen once, and the ten largest hold approximately 6%. What was sequenced was PBMCs or T cells enriched from blood (not recorded which). The receptors stem from a woman in her fifties or sixties who had recovered from COVID-19.

The chain employs TRBV15 and TRBJ2-7; maybe TRBD1 (6 bases). V lost 0 bases to trimming and J lost 6 bases, with 9 bases between them. Germline CDR1 reads LNHNV; CDR2 reads YYDKDF (reference sequence). This CDR3 is 13 amino acids long. CDR3 in amino acids: CATSRDPGVEQYF. CDR3 in DNA: TGTGCCACCAGCAGAGATCCAGGGGTCGAGCAGTACTTC.

This clone was seen only a few times. The rearrangement joins TRBV21-1 to TRBJ2-7; the table's D gene call, TRBD2, was not cross checked with the DNA. TRBV21-1 is labeled a pseudogene. The CDR3 extends over 16 amino acids. Here the CDR3 DNA reads TGTGCCAGCAGCAAACCAAGGGGACTAGCGGGCTACGAGCAGTACTTC. Amino acid sequence: CASSKPRGLAGYEQYF.

The CDR3 loop reads CASSLDRASQGYTF. DNA of the CDR3: TGCGCCAGCAGCTTGGACAGGGCTAGTCAGGGCTACACCTTC. The chain recombines TRBV5-1 with TRBJ1-2, with a tentative D call TRBD1 (6 bases). V lost 0 bases and J 8 bases, leaving 14 bases between the germline ends. Germline loops: CDR1 SGHRS, CDR2 YFSETQ. This CDR3 comprises 14 residues.

The CDR3 spells CASSEVEGLAFYF. In nucleotides, the CDR3 is TGTGCCAGCAGTGAAGTGGAAGGACTAGCCTTTTATTTT. The chain has TRBV2 and TRBJ2-3; 8 positions match TRBD2. CDR1 and CDR2 from the germline V gene are SNHLY and FYNNEI. This CDR3 is 13 amino acids long. The ends lost 1 base at V and 15 bases at J; junction bases unmatched: 9.

V and J are TRBV5-1 and TRBJ1-2, with 7 bases aligning to TRBD1. The CDR3 loop spans 15 amino acids. Trimming took 1 base from V and 7 from J; bases not matched to a gene: 10. Germline CDR1 reads SGHRS; CDR2 reads YFSETQ. The CDR3 sequence: CASSLSQTGSAGYTF. In DNA form, the CDR3 reads TGCGCCAGCAGCTTGTCCCAGACAGGGAGCGCTGGCTACACCTTC.

The chain is built from TRBV28 and TRBJ1-2; 10 bases map to TRBD1. The length of the CDR3 is 16 residues. Germline V CDR1 and CDR2: MDHEN, SYDVKM. V lost 3 bases to trimming and J lost 2 bases; unmatched junction nucleotides: 6. The DNA for the CDR3 is TGTGCCAGCAGTTTCCCCGGGACAGGGGTGAACTATGGCTACACCTTC. Protein: CASSFPGTGVNYGYTF.

This rearrangement joins TRBV25-1 to TRBJ2-3; a weak D match, TRBD2 (6 bases). CDR3 length: 14 amino acids. CDR1 and CDR2 from the germline V gene are MGHDK and SYGVNS. The V end lost 4 bases, the J end lost 5 bases, and 13 bases lay between the germline ends. CDR3 in amino acids: CASSGRLGEDTQYF. The CDR3 DNA is TGTGCCAGCAGTGGCCGACTAGGCGAAGATACGCAGTATTTT.

The chain employs TRBV15 and TRBJ1-2; no clear D gene. V was cut by 5 bases and J by 4 bases, with 17 bases left in between. CDR3 length equals 15 residues. Germline V gives CDR1 LNHNV, CDR2 YYDKDF (reference sequence). The CDR3 DNA sequence: TGTGCCACCAGCTTCCGGACCACGGGAATCTATGGCTACACCTTC. This codes for CATSFRTTGIYGYTF.

The chain has TRBV5-1 and TRBJ1-5; 7 positions agree with TRBD1. The CDR3 runs 17 residues. The junction had 7 bases not matched to a gene; V was cut back by 1 base and J by 0 bases. The germline gives CDR1 SGHRS, CDR2 YFSETQ. This chain's CDR3 is CASSLRTGSYSNQPQHF. DNA of the CDR3: TGCGCCAGCAGCTTGAGGACAGGTAGCTATAGCAATCAGCCCCAGCATTTT.

This clone appeared a single time. The chain links TRBV7-2 to TRBJ2-7; 10 bases are a match to TRBD1. The CDR3 runs to 15 residues. CDR1 and CDR2 (germline): SGHTA, FQGNSA. The V and J ends lost 5 bases and 4 bases, in that order; junction bases with no gene match: 8. In DNA, the CDR3 is TGTGCCAGCAGCGGACGACAGGGGGCGCGTTACGAGCAGTACTTC. Its translation: CASSGRQGARYEQYF.

The V gene is TRBV5-6, the J gene TRBJ1-5; TRBD1 matches at 10 bases. CDR3 length: 16 amino acids. Germline V gives CDR1 SGHDT, CDR2 YYEEEE. Germline trimming cut 4 bases from V and 0 bases from J; bases unmatched to any gene: 4. This CDR3 reads CASSLDRGLSNQPQHF. CDR3 bases: TGTGCCAGCAGCCTCGACAGGGGGCTTAGCAATCAGCCCCAGCATTTT.

The chain joins TRBV5-1 to TRBJ1-4; D is perhaps TRBD1 (6 bases). V was trimmed by 0 bases and J by 10 bases, leaving 13 bases between them. Germline V gene lookup returns CDR1 SGHRS and CDR2 YFSETQ. This CDR3 is 14 amino acids long. For the CDR3, the DNA is TGCGCCAGCAGCTTGGCAGGGGCACCGGTAAAACTGTTTTTT. This gives the protein CASSLAGAPVKLFF.

This clone was observed a few times. This chain joins TRBV18 and TRBJ1-1, with 7 bases matching TRBD1. Germline V gives CDR1 KGHSH, CDR2 LQKENI. The CDR3 covers 14 residues. V was clipped by 10 bases and J by 4 bases; unmatched bases: 12. CDR3 DNA: TGTGCCACCACAGGGGAGGTAGTTAGCACTGAAGCTTTCTTT. It yields the protein CATTGEVVSTEAFF.

This chain connects TRBV28 to TRBJ2-4; tentatively, D is TRBD2 (6 bases). V dropped 4 bases and J dropped 8 bases, with 12 bases sitting between them. Germline CDR1 is MDHEN and CDR2 is SYDVKM. The CDR3 totals 13 residues. The CDR3 DNA reads TGTGCCAGCAGTTCCGGGACTCGGGACATTCAGTACTTC. Residues: CASSSGTRDIQYF.

In this sample, this clone turned up a few times. The chain uses TRBV5-8 and TRBJ1-1; D unclear. The CDR3 has 14 residues. V dropped 6 bases and J dropped 0 bases, with 12 bases sitting between them. The germline CDR1 and CDR2 sequences are SGHTS and YDEGEE. CDR3 DNA sequence: TGTGCCAGCACTATGTTCAGGATGAACACTGAAGCTTTCTTT. This codes for CASTMFRMNTEAFF.

J is TRBJ1-5 and V is TRBV5-1, with D maybe TRBD1 (5 bases). Trimming pared 4 bases from V and 3 bases from J, leaving 14 bases between. Per germline, CDR1 SGHRS and CDR2 YFSETQ. The CDR3 consists of 15 residues. This chain's CDR3 is CASSPGDGANQPQHF. Here the CDR3 DNA reads TGCGCCAGCAGCCCGGGGGACGGTGCCAATCAGCCCCAGCATTTT.

The chain uses TRBV7-9 and TRBJ1-4, with 8 nucleotides matching TRBD1. The CDR3 runs to 15 residues. V lost 5 bases and J lost 3; bases outside the gene matches: 5. CDR1 is SEHNR and CDR2 is FQNEAQ in the germline V gene (reference sequence). CDR3 loop: CASSEWTGSNEKLFF. The DNA for the CDR3 is TGTGCCAGCAGCGAATGGACAGGGTCTAATGAAAAACTGTTTTTT.

The chain combines TRBV27 with TRBJ1-5; D is undetermined. Trimming shortened V by 6 bases and J by 0 bases, and 18 bases separated the two germline ends. The V gene's germline CDR1 is MNHEY and CDR2 SMNVEV (reference sequence). This CDR3 spans 17 amino acids. This CDR3 is CASSEFSPLHSNQPQHF. In DNA, the CDR3 is TGTGCCAGCAGCGAGTTCTCCCCCCTTCATAGCAATCAGCCCCAGCATTTT.

The chain carries TRBV18 and TRBJ2-2, with D uncertain. This CDR3 spans 14 amino acids. CDR1 and CDR2 from the germline V gene are KGHSH and LQKENI. V was shortened by 2 bases and J by 4 bases, with 8 bases between the two germline ends. This chain's CDR3 is CASSPTSTTGELFF. Written as DNA, the CDR3 is TGTGCCAGCTCACCAACGAGCACCACCGGGGAGCTGTTTTTT.

This clone was recorded a few times. The CDR3 bases are TGTGCTAGTGGCTGGGACTCCTACACAGATACGCAGTATTTT. This gives the protein CASGWDSYTDTQYF. The chain employs TRBV12-5 and TRBJ2-3, with D maybe TRBD2 (6 bases). Germline CDR1 and CDR2: LGHNT and FRNRAP. The length of the CDR3 is 14 residues. Trimming cost V 6 bases and J 2 bases, with 12 bases left between them.

The rearrangement links TRBV4-2 to TRBJ2-2, with 7 bases aligning to TRBD2. The ends lost 4 bases at V and 2 bases at J; junction bases unmatched: 7. The CDR3 runs to 16 residues. The V gene's germline CDR1 is LGHNA and CDR2 YNFKEQ. The CDR3 sequence: CASSPGGTSNTGELFF. Here the CDR3 DNA reads TGTGCCAGCAGCCCCGGGGGGACTTCAAACACCGGGGAGCTGTTTTTT.

V is TRBV2 and J is TRBJ2-2; D gene unclear. Trimming pared 7 bases from V and 1 base from J, leaving 10 bases between. The CDR3 loop spans 14 amino acids. Germline values: CDR1 SNHLY, CDR2 FYNNEI. The CDR3 loop is CASIPGQNTGELFF. Here the CDR3 DNA reads TGTGCCAGCATTCCAGGCCAGAACACCGGGGAGCTGTTTTTT. Supplemented by reference TRBV2 and TRBJ2-2, the full variable domain reads EPEVTQTPSHQVTQMGQEVILRCVPISNHLYFYWYRQILGQKVEFLVSFYNNEISEKSEIFDDQFSVERPDGSNFTLKIRSTKLEDSAMYFCASIPGQNTGELFFGEGSRLTVL.